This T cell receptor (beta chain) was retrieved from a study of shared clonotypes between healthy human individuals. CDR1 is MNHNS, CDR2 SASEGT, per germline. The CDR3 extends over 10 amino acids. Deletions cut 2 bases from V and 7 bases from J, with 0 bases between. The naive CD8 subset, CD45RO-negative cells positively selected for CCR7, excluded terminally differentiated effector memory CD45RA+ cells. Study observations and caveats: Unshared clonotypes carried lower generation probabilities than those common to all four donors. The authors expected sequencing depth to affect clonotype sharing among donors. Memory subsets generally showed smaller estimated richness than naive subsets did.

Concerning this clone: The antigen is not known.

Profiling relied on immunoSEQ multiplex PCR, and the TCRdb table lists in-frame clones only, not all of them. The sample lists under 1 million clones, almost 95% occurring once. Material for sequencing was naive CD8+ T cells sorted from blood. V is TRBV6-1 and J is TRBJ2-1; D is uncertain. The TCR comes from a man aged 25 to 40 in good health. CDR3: CASSENEQFF. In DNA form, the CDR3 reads TGTGCCAGCAGTGAAAATGAGCAGTTCTTC.